These 10 T cell receptor beta chains were all obtained from the same sample, sequenced in a study of Graves' ophthalmopathy and Graves' hyperthyroidism. Amplification of the TCR beta CDR3 regions used RNA transcripts (as template). After a first-round RT-PCR with HTBI primers, a second-round multiplex PCR was run. MiXCR, applied by TCRdb to the multiplex PCR reads, yields one record per CDR3 protein. The table shows approximately 210,000 distinct CDR3 sequences, with roughly 29% occurring only once. Sequencing was done on a sample of peripheral blood. These receptors originate from a man aged 45-65 years with Graves' ophthalmopathy.

This clonotype has a single count. The chain employs TRBV12-5 and TRBJ2-7; 7 bases agree with TRBD1. The CDR3 extends over 14 amino acids. Germline V CDR1 and CDR2: LGHNT, FRNRAP. The trim removed 6 bases at V and 5 bases at J, leaving 10 bases unmatched. CDR3 sequence (DNA): TGTGCTAGTGGCCAAGACAGGGCCCCGCACGAGCAGTACTTC. Translation gives CASGQDRAPHEQYF. Filled out from reference TRBV12-5 and TRBJ2-7, the complete variable domain reads DARVTQTPRHKVTEMGQEVTMRCQPILGHNTVFWYRQTMMQGLELLAYFRNRAPLDDSGMPKDRFSAEMPDATLATLKIQPSEPRDSAVYFCASGQDRAPHEQYFGPGTRLTVT.

This clonotype was seen repeatedly, ten times or more. This CDR3 is missing its conserved last phenylalanine or tryptophan, likely due to a read error. The chain recombines TRBV28 with TRBJ1-2; 7 bases fit TRBD1. The V and J ends lost 7 bases and 10 bases, in that order; junction bases with no gene match: 12. Germline CDR1 and CDR2: MDHEN and SYDVKM. The CDR3 length is 13 residues. As DNA, the CDR3 is TGTGCCAGCACCCCAGGGGGGGGTAAGGTCTACACCCTC. Translation gives CASTPGGGKVYTL.

This clonotype was seen many times. The V and J genes are TRBV4-1 and TRBJ2-7, with TRBD2 identical over 11 bases. Germline-derived CDR1 and CDR2 are MGHRA and YSYEKL. The CDR3 loop spans 15 amino acids. With V trimmed by 1 base and J by 3 bases, 2 bases remained unmatched. For the CDR3, the DNA is TGCGCCAGCAGCCAAGGGGGACTAGCGGACTACGAGCAGTACTTC. As protein: CASSQGGLADYEQYF.

The chain employs TRBV28 and TRBJ2-7; 7 positions agree with TRBD1. The CDR3 runs 13 residues. V was clipped by 2 bases and J by 6 bases; unmatched bases: 4. Per germline, CDR1 MDHEN and CDR2 SYDVKM. The chain's CDR3 is CASSLDRVSEQYF. CDR3 sequence (DNA): TGTGCCAGCAGTTTAGACAGGGTGAGCGAGCAGTACTTC.

This clonotype was detected many times. The gene calls are TRBV5-5 and TRBJ1-3; a possible D gene is TRBD1 (5 bases). Germline V gives CDR1 SGHKS, CDR2 YYEKEE (reference sequence). The germline V and J ends were trimmed by 3 bases and 9 bases, with 13 bases remaining between them. The CDR3 runs 13 residues. This CDR3 is CASSSTAESTIYF. CDR3 DNA: TGTGCCAGCAGCTCGACAGCGGAAAGCACCATATATTTT.

The chain carries TRBV6-4 and TRBJ1-2; possibly TRBD1 for D (5 bases). Trimming removed 5 bases at V and 0 bases at J, with 13 bases between. The length of the CDR3 is 15 residues. The germline CDR1 and CDR2 sequences are MRHNA and SNTAGT. The DNA of the CDR3 is TGTGCCAGCAGTTTTGACAGACAAGCTAACTATGGCTACACCTTC. It codes for CASSFDRQANYGYTF.

This chain joins TRBV6-1 and TRBJ1-2, with a tentative D call TRBD1 (5 bases). The CDR3 is made up of 15 amino acids. V was trimmed by 5 bases and J by 0 bases, leaving 13 bases between them. The germline V gene encodes CDR1 MNHNS and CDR2 SASEGT. Written as DNA, the CDR3 is TGTGCCAGCAGTCCACATGGAGGGGCTAACTATGGCTACACCTTC. Amino acid sequence: CASSPHGGANYGYTF.

This clonotype was observed at least ten times. The rearrangement joins TRBV19 to TRBJ2-5; D not certain. The CDR3 spans 14 residues. Germline lookup yields CDR1 LNHDA and CDR2 SQIVND (reference sequence). With 3 bases removed from V and 2 bases from J, the gap between germline ends came to 10 bases. The CDR3 loop is CASSIVDRQETQYF. The CDR3 DNA follows: TGTGCCAGTAGTATTGTAGATCGGCAAGAGACCCAGTACTTC.

This clonotype was counted at least ten times. The chain recombines TRBV15 with TRBJ2-5; D might be TRBD2 (5 bases). Germline V gene sequence: CDR1 LNHNV, CDR2 YYDKDF (reference sequence). The CDR3 sequence is 13 residues long. Trimming took 2 bases from V and 5 from J, leaving 9 bases between them. The CDR3 nucleotides read TGTGCCACCAGCAGATCCGGCGGGGAGACCCAGTACTTC. Protein sequence: CATSRSGGETQYF. The full variable domain, with the rest looked up from reference TRBV15 and TRBJ2-5, is DAMVIQNPRYQVTQFGKPVTLSCSQTLNHNVMYWYQQKSSQAPKLLFHYYDKDFNNEADTPDNFQSRRPNTSFCFLDIRSPGLGDTAMYLCATSRSGGETQYFGPGTRLLVL.

This clonotype was recorded many times. The genes are TRBV29-1 and TRBJ1-2, with TRBD1 identical over 9 bases. V dropped 8 bases and J dropped 3; count of bases not matched to a gene: 10. Germline V CDR1 and CDR2: SQVTM, ANQGSEA. The CDR3 is made up of 14 amino acids. In DNA form, the CDR3 reads TGCAGCATCTCTCGGACAGGGGAACACTATGGCTACACCTTC. Translating it yields CSISRTGEHYGYTF.